The T cell receptor (beta chain) under discussion was sequenced for a study of shared clonotypes between healthy human individuals. Study-wide results and limits: Several donors held about 5% of naive CD4 clonotypes in common.

As for this clone: Its antigen is still unknown.

Trimming stripped 0 bases from V and 5 bases from J, with 6 bases between. The CDR3 has 13 residues. Germline V gene lookup returns CDR1 SGHTS and CDR2 YDEGEE. The assay was immunoSEQ multiplex PCR, and TCRdb's table has in-frame clones only and misses some. This table has 2 million to 2.5 million clones, roughly 95% appearing once. The sequenced material came from naive CD4+ T cells sorted from blood. Subset given: CD45RA+ positively selected. The J gene is TRBJ1-5, the V gene TRBV5-8; no clear D gene. The sequence came from a man aged 18 to 29 in good health. The CDR3 DNA follows: TGTGCCAGCAGCTTGGGGCAGGATCAGCCCCAGCATTTT. Its translation: CASSLGQDQPQHF.